A selection of T cell receptor beta chains follows, all from one sample in a study of regulatory T cells in long-lasting Graves disease. TCRdb re-derived calls from the multiplex PCR reads in MiXCR, one entry per CDR3 protein. Among 650,000 to 700,000 distinct CDR3 sequences listed, about 32% were seen once. Material: peripheral blood mononuclear cells (PBMCs), obtained when the disease was refractory, from a patient treated with antithyroid drugs. These TCRs come from a female donor with Graves disease. Both conserved end residues are part of each CDR3. D genes are given only for firm matches. Clone size, where shown, is once, few, many, or a class for clones that have expanded.

j_call clone_size d_call v_call cdr3_nt cdr3_aa
TRBJ1-1 many TRBD1 TRBV28 TGTGCCAGCAGGTCACAGGGGCCCACTGAAGCTTTCTTT CASRSQGPTEAFF
TRBJ1-2 many - TRBV12-5 TGTGCTAGTGGTTTGGTTCGCTGGGGGGCTAACTATGGCTACACCTTC CASGLVRWGANYGYTF
TRBJ2-7 - TRBD2 TRBV6-1 TGTGCCAGCATCAATCGAGGAGCGGGGGTCTCCTACGAGCAGTACTTC CASINRGAGVSYEQYF
TRBJ2-7 many TRBD2 TRBV6-1 TGTGCCAGCTATGCGGGAGTCTACGAGCAGTACTTC CASYAGVYEQYF
TRBJ2-7 - - TRBV13 TGTGCCAGCAGCCCGGCTCCTAACTACGAGCAGTACTTC CASSPAPNYEQYF
TRBJ1-2 many TRBD1 TRBV3-1 TGTGCCAGCAGCCAAGTGGGACAGACGTTCTATGGCTACACCTTC CASSQVGQTFYGYTF
TRBJ2-5 many - TRBV2 TGTGCCAGCAGTGTTTCCGAGGGCTTTGCGGAGACCCAGTACTTC CASSVSEGFAETQYF
TRBJ2-5 many - TRBV10-3 TGTGCCATCAGTGGGGCGGACCAAGAGACCCAGTACTTC CAISGADQETQYF
TRBJ1-2 many - TRBV28 TGTGCCAGCAGTTTATCTGGACCGCCGAGTGGCTACACCTTC CASSLSGPPSGYTF
TRBJ1-4 - TRBD1 TRBV27 TGTGCCAGCAGGCAGACAGGGCTTACTAATGAAAAACTGTTTTTT CASRQTGLTNEKLFF
TRBJ2-5 few TRBD2 TRBV11-2 TGTGCCAGCAGCTTTCTAGCGGGAGGAAAATTGGAGACCCAGTACTTC CASSFLAGGKLETQYF
TRBJ2-7 many - TRBV28 TGTGCCAGCAGCCTCACGGACCGGTTCGACGAGCAGTACTTC CASSLTDRFDEQYF
TRBJ2-2 - - TRBV12-3/TRBV12-4 TGTGCCAGCAGTCTCGGATCCTTAATACAGGGTGGGCACGGGGAGCTGTTTTTT CASSLGSLIQGGHGELFF
TRBJ2-7 few - TRBV28 TGTGCCAGCAGTTTACTAAAGTGCCAGGGTCGCCAGAACTCCTACGAGCAGTACTTC CASSLLKCQGRQNSYEQYF
TRBJ2-7 many - TRBV28 TGTGCCAGCAGTTTGAGTCAGGGAGAGGGCAAGCAGTACTTC CASSLSQGEGKQYF
TRBJ2-7 - - TRBV7-6 TGTGCCAGCAGCTTAGGGTCCCAGGGGTACGAGCAGTACTTC CASSLGSQGYEQYF
TRBJ1-1 - - TRBV27 TGTGCCAGCAGTTTTGGAGGGGGTAATATGAACACTGAAGCTTTCTTT CASSFGGGNMNTEAFF
TRBJ2-7 - - TRBV4-2 TGTGCCAGCAGCCAAGATCCCAGTCGCTACGAGCAGTACTTC CASSQDPSRYEQYF